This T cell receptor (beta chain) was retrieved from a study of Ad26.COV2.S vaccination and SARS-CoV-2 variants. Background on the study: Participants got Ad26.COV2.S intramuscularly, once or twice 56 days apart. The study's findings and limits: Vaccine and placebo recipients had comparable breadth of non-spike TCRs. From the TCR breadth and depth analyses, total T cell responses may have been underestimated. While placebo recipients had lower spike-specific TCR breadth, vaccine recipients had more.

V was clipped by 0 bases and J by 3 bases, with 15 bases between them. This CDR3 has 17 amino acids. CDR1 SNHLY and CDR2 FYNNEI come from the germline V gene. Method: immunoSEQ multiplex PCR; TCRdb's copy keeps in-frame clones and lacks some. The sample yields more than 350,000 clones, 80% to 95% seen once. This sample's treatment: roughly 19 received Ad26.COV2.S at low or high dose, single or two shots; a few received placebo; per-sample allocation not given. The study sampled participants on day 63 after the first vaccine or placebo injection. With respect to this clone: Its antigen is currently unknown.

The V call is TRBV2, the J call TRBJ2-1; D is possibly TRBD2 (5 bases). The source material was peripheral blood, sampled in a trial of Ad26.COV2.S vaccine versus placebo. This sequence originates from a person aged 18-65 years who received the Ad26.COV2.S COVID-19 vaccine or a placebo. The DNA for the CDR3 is TGTGCCAGCAGTGAAGCTTCGCTAGCCGCAAGCTACAATGAGCAGTTCTTC. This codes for CASSEASLAASYNEQFF.